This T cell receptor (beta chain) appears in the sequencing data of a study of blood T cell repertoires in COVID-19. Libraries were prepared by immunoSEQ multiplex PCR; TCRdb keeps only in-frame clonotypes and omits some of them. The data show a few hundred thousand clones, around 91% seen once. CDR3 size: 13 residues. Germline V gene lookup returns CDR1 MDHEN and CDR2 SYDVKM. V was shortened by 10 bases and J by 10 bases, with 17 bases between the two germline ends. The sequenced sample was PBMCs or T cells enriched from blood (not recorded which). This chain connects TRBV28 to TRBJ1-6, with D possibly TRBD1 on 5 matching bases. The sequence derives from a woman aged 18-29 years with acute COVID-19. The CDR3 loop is CATKLTQGSPLHF. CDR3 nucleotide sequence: TGTGCCACCAAGCTTACCCAGGGCTCACCCCTCCACTTT.